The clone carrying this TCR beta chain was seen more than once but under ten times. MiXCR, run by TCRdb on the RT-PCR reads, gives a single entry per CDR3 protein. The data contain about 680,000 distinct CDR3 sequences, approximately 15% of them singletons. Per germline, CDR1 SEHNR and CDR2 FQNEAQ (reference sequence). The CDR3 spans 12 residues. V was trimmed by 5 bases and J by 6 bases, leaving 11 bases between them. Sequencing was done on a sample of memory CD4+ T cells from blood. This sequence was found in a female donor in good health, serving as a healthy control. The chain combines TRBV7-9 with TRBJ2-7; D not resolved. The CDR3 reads CASSPTAAEQYF. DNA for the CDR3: TGTGCCAGCAGCCCCACCGCGGCCGAGCAGTACTTC.